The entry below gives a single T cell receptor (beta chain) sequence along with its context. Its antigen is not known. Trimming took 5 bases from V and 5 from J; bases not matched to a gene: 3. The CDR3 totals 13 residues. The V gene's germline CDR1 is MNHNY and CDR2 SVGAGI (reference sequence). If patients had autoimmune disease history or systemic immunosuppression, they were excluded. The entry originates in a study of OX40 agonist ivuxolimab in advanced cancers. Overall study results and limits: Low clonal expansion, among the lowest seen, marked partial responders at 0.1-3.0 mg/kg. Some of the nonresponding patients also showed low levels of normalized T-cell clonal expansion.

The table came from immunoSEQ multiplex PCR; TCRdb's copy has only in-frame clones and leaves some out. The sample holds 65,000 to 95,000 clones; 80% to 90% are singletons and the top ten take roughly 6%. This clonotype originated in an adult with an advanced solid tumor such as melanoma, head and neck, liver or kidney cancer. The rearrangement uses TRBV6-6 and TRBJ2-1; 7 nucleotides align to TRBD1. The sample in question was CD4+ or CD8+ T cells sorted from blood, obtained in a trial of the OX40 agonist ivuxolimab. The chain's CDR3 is CASSRQGNNEQFF. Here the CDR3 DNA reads TGTGCCAGCAGTCGACAGGGTAACAATGAGCAGTTCTTC.